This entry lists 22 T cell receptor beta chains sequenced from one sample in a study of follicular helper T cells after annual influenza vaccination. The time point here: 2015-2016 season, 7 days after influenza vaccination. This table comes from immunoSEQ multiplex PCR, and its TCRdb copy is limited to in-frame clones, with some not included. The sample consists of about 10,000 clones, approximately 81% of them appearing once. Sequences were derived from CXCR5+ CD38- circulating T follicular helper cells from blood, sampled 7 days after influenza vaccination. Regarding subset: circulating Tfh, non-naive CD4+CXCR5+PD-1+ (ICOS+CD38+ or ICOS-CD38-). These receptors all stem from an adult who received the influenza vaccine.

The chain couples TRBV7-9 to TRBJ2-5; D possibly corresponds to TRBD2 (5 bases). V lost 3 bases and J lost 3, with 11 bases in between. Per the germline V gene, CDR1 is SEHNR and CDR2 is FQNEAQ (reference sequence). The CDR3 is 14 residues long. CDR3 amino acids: CASSFSNSEETQYF. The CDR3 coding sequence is TGTGCCAGCAGCTTTAGTAATAGCGAAGAGACCCAGTACTTC.

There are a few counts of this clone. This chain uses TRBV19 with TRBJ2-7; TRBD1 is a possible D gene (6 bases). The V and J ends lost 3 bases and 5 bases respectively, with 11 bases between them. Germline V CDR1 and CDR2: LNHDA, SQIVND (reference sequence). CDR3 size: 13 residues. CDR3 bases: TGTGCCAGTAGTATGACCGGGACAAACGAGCAGTACTTC. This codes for CASSMTGTNEQYF.

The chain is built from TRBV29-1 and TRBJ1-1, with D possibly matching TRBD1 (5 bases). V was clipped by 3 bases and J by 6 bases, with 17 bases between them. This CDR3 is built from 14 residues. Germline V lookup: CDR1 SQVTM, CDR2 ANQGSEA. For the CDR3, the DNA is TGCAGCGTTGATAGCTTCAGGGTTTTGGCTGAAGCTTTCTTT. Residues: CSVDSFRVLAEAFF.

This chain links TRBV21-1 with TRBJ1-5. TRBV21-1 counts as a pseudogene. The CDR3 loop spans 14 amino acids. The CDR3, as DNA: TGTGCCAGCAGCAGAGACGATAGCAATCAGCCCCAGCATTTT. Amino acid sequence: CASSRDDSNQPQHF.

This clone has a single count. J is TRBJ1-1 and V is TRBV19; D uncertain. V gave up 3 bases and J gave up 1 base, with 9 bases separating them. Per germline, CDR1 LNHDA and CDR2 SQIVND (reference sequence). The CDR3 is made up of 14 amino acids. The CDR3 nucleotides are TGTGCCAGTAGTATGCGACAACCGAACACTGAAGCTTTCTTT. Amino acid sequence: CASSMRQPNTEAFF.

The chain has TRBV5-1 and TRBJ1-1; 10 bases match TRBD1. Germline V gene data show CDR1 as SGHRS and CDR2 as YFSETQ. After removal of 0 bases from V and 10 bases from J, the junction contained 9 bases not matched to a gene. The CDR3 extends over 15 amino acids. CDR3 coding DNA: TGCGCCAGCAGCTTGGAAACCGGGACAGGGGAAAGAGCTTTCTTT. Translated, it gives CASSLETGTGERAFF.

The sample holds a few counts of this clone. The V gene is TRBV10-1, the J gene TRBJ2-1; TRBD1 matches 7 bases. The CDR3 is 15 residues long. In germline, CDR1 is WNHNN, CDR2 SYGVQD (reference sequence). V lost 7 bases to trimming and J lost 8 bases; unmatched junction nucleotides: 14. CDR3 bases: TGCGCCAGCACTAAAGGGGGCCCCGGTTCGGATGAGCAGTTCTTC. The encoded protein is CASTKGGPGSDEQFF.

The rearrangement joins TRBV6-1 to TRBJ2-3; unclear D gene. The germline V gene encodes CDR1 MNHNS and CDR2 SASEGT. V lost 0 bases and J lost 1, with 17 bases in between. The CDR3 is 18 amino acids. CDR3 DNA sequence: TGTGCCAGCAGTGAAGCGCAGTGGAAGGGTTGGGGCACAGATACGCAGTATTTT. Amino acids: CASSEAQWKGWGTDTQYF.

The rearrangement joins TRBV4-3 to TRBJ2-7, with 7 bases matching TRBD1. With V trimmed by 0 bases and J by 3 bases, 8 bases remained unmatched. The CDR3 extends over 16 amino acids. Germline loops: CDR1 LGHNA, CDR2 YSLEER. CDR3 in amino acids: CASSQEVAGGNYEQYF. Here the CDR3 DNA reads TGCGCCAGCAGCCAAGAAGTGGCAGGGGGAAACTACGAGCAGTACTTC.

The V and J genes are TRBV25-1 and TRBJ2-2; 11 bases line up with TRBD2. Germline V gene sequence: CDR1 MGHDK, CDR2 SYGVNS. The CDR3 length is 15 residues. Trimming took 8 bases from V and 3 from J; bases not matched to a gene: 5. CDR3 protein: CASGLLAGDTGELFF. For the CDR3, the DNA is TGTGCCAGCGGTTTACTAGCGGGGGACACCGGGGAGCTGTTTTTT.

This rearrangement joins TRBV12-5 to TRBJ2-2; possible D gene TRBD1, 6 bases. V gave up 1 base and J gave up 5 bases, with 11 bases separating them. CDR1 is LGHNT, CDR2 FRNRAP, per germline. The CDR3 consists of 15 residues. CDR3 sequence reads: CASGLELQGTGELFF. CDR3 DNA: TGTGCTAGTGGTTTGGAGTTACAGGGTACCGGGGAGCTGTTTTTT.

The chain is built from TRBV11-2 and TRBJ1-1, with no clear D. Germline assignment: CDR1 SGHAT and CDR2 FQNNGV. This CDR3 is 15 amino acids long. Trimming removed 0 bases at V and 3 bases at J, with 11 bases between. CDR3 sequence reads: CASSLDRPGDTEAFF. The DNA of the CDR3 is TGTGCCAGCAGCTTAGATCGGCCCGGGGACACTGAAGCTTTCTTT.

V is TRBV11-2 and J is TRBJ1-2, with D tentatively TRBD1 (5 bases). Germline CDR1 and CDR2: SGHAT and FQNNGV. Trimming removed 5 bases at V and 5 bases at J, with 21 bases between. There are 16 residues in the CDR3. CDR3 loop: CASSRSSAGTEYGYTF. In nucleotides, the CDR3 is TGTGCCAGCAGCCGCAGTTCCGCCGGGACGGAGTATGGCTACACCTTC.

Here the CDR3 DNA reads TGCGCCAGCAGCTCCGGGACTAGCGTGTGGAATGAGCAGTTCTTC. Translated, it gives CASSSGTSVWNEQFF. The chain carries TRBV5-1 and TRBJ2-1, with TRBD2 matching over 10 bases. The CDR3 runs to 15 residues. J lost 7 bases, V lost 3 bases, and 7 bases had no gene match. The V gene's germline CDR1 is SGHRS and CDR2 YFSETQ. Filled out from reference TRBV5-1 and TRBJ2-1, the complete variable domain reads KAGVTQTPRYLIKTRGQQVTLSCSPISGHRSVSWYQQTPGQGLQFLFEYFSETQRNKGNFPGRFSGRQFSNSRSEMNVSTLELGDSALYLCASSSGTSVWNEQFFGPGTRLTVL.

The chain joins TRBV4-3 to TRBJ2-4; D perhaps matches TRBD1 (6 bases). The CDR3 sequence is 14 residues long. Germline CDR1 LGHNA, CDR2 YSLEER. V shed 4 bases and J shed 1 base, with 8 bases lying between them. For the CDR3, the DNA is TGCGCCAGCAGCCCACAGGGTGCCAAAAACATTCAGTACTTC. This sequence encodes CASSPQGAKNIQYF.

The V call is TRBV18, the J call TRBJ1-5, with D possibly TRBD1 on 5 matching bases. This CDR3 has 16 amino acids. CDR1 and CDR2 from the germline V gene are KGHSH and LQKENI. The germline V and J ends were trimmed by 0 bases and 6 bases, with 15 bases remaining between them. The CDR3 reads CASSPPGAGSGQPQHF. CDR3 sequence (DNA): TGTGCCAGCTCACCACCGGGAGCAGGGTCAGGTCAGCCCCAGCATTTT.

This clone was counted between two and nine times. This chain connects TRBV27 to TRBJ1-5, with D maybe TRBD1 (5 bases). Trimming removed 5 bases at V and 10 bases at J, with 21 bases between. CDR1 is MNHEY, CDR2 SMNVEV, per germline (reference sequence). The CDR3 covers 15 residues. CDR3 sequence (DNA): TGTGCCAGCAGTCTACGAGTAGGGGAAAGCGGTCCCCAGCATTTT. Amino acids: CASSLRVGESGPQHF.

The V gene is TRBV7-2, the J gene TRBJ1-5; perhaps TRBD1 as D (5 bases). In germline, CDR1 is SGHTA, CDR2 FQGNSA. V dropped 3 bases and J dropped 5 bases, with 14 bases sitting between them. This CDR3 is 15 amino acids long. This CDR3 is CASSFWDGGDQPQHF. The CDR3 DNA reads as TGTGCCAGCAGCTTTTGGGACGGTGGGGATCAGCCCCAGCATTTT.

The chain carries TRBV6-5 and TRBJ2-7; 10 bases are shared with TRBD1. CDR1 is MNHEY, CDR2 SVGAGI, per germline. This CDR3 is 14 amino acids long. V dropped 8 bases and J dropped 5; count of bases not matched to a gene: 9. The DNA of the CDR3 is TGTGCCAGCGCCAAATCCGGGACAGGGGACGAGCAGTACTTC. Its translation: CASAKSGTGDEQYF.

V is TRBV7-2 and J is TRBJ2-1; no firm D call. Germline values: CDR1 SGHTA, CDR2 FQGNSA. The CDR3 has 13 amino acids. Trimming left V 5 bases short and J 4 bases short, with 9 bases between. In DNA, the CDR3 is TGTGCCAGCAGCGCCAAGGGATACAATGAGCAGTTCTTC. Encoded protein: CASSAKGYNEQFF. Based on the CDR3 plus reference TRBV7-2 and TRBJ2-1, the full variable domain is GAGVSQSPSNKVTEKGKDVELRCDPISGHTALYWYRQSLGQGLEFLIYFQGNSAPDKSGLPSDRFSAERTGGSVSTLTIQRTQQEDSAVYLCASSAKGYNEQFFGPGTRLTVL.

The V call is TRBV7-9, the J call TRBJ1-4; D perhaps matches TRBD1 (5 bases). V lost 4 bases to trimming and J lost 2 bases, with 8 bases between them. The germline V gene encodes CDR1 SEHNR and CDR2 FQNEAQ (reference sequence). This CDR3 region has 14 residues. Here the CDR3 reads CASSSGRTNEKLFF. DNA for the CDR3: TGTGCCAGCAGCTCAGGGAGGACTAATGAAAAACTGTTTTTT.

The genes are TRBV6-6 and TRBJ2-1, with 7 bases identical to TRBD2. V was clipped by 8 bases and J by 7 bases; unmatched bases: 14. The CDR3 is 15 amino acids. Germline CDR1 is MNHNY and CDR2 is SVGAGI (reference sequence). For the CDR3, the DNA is TGTGCCAGCTCATCCCCTAGCGGCTCGGATAATGAGCAGTTCTTC. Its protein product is CASSSPSGSDNEQFF.